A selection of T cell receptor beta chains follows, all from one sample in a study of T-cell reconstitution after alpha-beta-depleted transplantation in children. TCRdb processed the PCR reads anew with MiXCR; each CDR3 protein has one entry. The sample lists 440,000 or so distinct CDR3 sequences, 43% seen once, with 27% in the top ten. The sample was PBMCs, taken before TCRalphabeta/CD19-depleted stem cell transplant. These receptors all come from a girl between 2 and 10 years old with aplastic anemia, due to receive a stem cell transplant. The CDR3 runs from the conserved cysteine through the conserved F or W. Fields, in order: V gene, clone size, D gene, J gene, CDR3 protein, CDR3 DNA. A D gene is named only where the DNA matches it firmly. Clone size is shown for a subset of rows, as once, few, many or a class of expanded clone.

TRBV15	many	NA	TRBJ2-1	CATSRAKINEQFF	TGTGCCACCAGCAGAGCCAAAATCAATGAGCAGTTCTTC
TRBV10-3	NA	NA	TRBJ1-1	CAISEGTMNTEAFF	TGTGCCATCAGTGAGGGGACCATGAACACTGAAGCTTTCTTT
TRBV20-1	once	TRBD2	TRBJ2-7	CSARVGLAGGSSYEQYF	TGCAGTGCTAGAGTGGGACTAGCGGGAGGGAGTTCCTACGAGCAGTACTTC
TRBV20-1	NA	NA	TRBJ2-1	CSATQSGNEQFF	TGCAGTGCTACGCAGTCTGGAAATGAGCAGTTCTTC
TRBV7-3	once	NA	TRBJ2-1	CASSSLGERPGLTNEQFF	TGTGCCAGCAGCTCCCTGGGGGAGAGACCTGGCCTAACGAATGAGCAGTTCTTC
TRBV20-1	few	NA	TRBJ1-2	CSAIYGYTF	TGCAGTGCTATCTATGGCTACACCTTC
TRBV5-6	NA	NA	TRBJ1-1	CASSLGVSRVEFLNTEAFF	TGTGCCAGCAGCTTGGGTGTCTCCAGGGTTGAGTTCCTAAACACTGAAGCTTTCTTT
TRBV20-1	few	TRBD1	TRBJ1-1	CSAGRQGRKKNTEAFF	TGCAGTGCTGGAAGACAGGGGCGGAAGAAGAACACTGAAGCTTTCTTT
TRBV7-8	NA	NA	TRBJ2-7	CASSLDGGQTHEQYF	TGTGCCAGCAGCTTAGATGGCGGACAGACCCACGAGCAGTACTTC
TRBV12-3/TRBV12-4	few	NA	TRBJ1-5	CASSLVGGNNQPQHF	TGTGCCAGCAGTTTAGTGGGGGGCAACAATCAGCCCCAGCATTTT
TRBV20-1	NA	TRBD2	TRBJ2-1	CSARDRLAGGLGEQFF	TGCAGTGCTAGAGATAGGCTAGCGGGAGGTTTAGGAGAGCAGTTCTTC